This record concerns one T cell receptor (beta chain) sequence. Its specificity is unknown. The data were obtained in a study of beta chain features in type 1 diabetes. Regarding the study as a whole: The study found moderately but significantly shorter TCRB CDR3s in all four CD4+ subsets of Type 1 diabetes patients. PCR might show a preference for shorter templates, equally across patients and controls.

Reverse transcription of all isolated RNA meant that expressed TCRB transcripts were sequenced. TCRdb keeps only in-frame clones here, not all; method: immunoSEQ multiplex PCR. The sample gives 140,000 or so clones, less than 15% of which show up once; less than 1.5% is in the top ten. After removal of 0 bases from V and 8 bases from J, the junction contained 4 bases not matched to a gene. This CDR3 contains 13 residues. In germline, CDR1 is SGHDT, CDR2 YYEEEE. This clonotype was obtained from a man between 18 and 35 years old with type 1 diabetes. What was sequenced was central memory CD4+ T cells from blood. The gene calls are TRBV5-6 and TRBJ2-7; 8 bases fit TRBD1. DNA of the CDR3: TGTGCCAGCAGCTTGGACGCAGGGGGCCAGCAGTACTTC. Translating it yields CASSLDAGGQQYF.